The 18 T cell receptor beta chains below all came from one sample that was sequenced in a study of blood T cell repertoires in COVID-19. Some clones are missing from TCRdb's copy, which holds only in-frame ones; the method was immunoSEQ multiplex PCR. The data hold tens of thousands of clones, with about 83% observed a single time. What was sequenced was peripheral blood. The receptors shown here come from a man aged 35 to 55 with acute or convalescent COVID-19.

The rearrangement links TRBV5-1 to TRBJ2-3; D gene ambiguous. Per the germline V gene, CDR1 is SGHRS and CDR2 is YFSETQ. Deletions cut 0 bases from V and 4 bases from J, with 15 bases between. The CDR3 consists of 16 residues. DNA for the CDR3: TGCGCCAGCAGCTTGGCCCCTGGGCAGGTTGCAGATACGCAGTATTTT. Translation: CASSLAPGQVADTQYF.

J is TRBJ2-3 and V is TRBV5-4; maybe TRBD2 (5 bases). The CDR3 length is 14 residues. V gave up 4 bases and J gave up 1 base, with 10 bases separating them. Germline CDR1 reads SGHNT; CDR2 reads YYREEE (reference sequence). The CDR3 sequence: CASSPRAGTDTQYF. CDR3 coding DNA: TGTGCCAGCAGCCCGAGGGCCGGCACAGATACGCAGTATTTT.

The chain couples TRBV27 to TRBJ1-1, with TRBD1 matching over 7 bases. CDR1 and CDR2 (germline): MNHEY, SMNVEV (reference sequence). V dropped 6 bases and J dropped 4; count of bases not matched to a gene: 8. The CDR3 consists of 14 residues. The CDR3 sequence: CASRLQTGTTEAFF. CDR3 DNA: TGTGCCAGCAGGCTACAGACAGGGACCACTGAAGCTTTCTTT.

V usage is TRBV6-5 and J usage is TRBJ2-2; 7 nucleotides line up with TRBD1. V lost 7 bases to trimming and J lost 1 base; unmatched junction nucleotides: 3. The CDR3 sequence is 14 residues long. The germline V gene has CDR1 MNHEY and CDR2 SVGAGI. CDR3 region: CASNWDRNTGELFF. CDR3 DNA: TGTGCCAGCAATTGGGACAGGAACACCGGGGAGCTGTTTTTT.

V is TRBV4-1 and J is TRBJ1-1; TRBD1 aligns across 7 bases. Germline V lookup: CDR1 MGHRA, CDR2 YSYEKL. The CDR3 has 16 amino acids. V lost 0 bases to trimming and J lost 7 bases; unmatched junction nucleotides: 11. In DNA form, the CDR3 reads TGCGCCAGCAGCCAAGAAGGGCGCAGGGGGGTCGGTGAAGCTTTCTTT. Amino acid sequence: CASSQEGRRGVGEAFF.

The chain combines TRBV30 with TRBJ2-7; 8 positions match TRBD1. The CDR3 totals 12 residues. The germline CDR1 and CDR2 sequences are GTSNPN and SVGIG (reference sequence). V lost 8 bases, J lost 2 bases, and 5 bases stayed unmatched. DNA of the CDR3: TGTGCCGCGGACAGGGCCACCTACGAGCAGTACTTC. This sequence encodes CAADRATYEQYF.

The chain carries TRBV5-6 and TRBJ2-5; 7 bases map to TRBD2. Germline V gives CDR1 SGHDT, CDR2 YYEEEE. V lost 0 bases and J lost 1; bases outside the gene matches: 0. This CDR3 contains 14 residues. The CDR3 DNA is TGTGCCAGCAGCTTGGGGACTAGCCAAGAGACCCAGTACTTC. Its protein product is CASSLGTSQETQYF.

V gene TRBV10-3 combines with J gene TRBJ2-7; D perhaps matches TRBD1 (6 bases). CDR3 length: 12 residues. Trimming left V 3 bases short and J 6 bases short, with 9 bases between. CDR1 is ENHRY and CDR2 is SYGVKD in the germline V gene. In nucleotides, the CDR3 is TGTGCCATCAGTGAAGGGGGAAGCGAGCAGTACTTC. Translating gives CAISEGGSEQYF.

V and J are TRBV7-9 and TRBJ1-4, with 10 bases aligning to TRBD1. V was pared by 5 bases and J by 8 bases, with 11 bases of the junction left unmatched. Looked up from germline, CDR1 is SEHNR and CDR2 is FQNEAQ (reference sequence). There are 16 residues in the CDR3. CDR3 region: CASSARGGTGDEKLFF. The CDR3 DNA is TGTGCCAGCAGCGCCCGGGGAGGGACAGGGGACGAAAAACTGTTTTTT.

The genes are TRBV6-6 and TRBJ1-3, with D possibly TRBD1 on 6 matching bases. V lost 8 bases, J lost 0 bases, and 11 bases lay in between. This CDR3 region has 14 residues. Germline values: CDR1 MNHNY, CDR2 SVGAGI (reference sequence). The CDR3 here is CASQQGNSGNTIYF. The DNA of the CDR3 is TGTGCCAGCCAACAGGGAAACTCTGGAAACACCATATATTTT.

Notes on this clone: Within the sample, other DNA sequences also encode this same CDR3. This chain links TRBV3-1 (or the pseudogene TRBV3-2) with TRBJ1-5, with D maybe TRBD1 (5 bases). The V end lost 1 base, the J end lost 6 bases, and 10 bases lay between the germline ends. This CDR3 is built from 14 residues. Germline loops: CDR1 LGHDT, CDR2 YNNKEL (reference sequence). The CDR3 loop is CASSQGQGSQPQHF. CDR3 coding DNA: TGTGCCAGCAGCCAAGGTCAGGGCTCTCAGCCCCAGCATTTT.

The DNA for the CDR3 is TGTGCCAGCACTACGGACAGTAACACCGGGGAGCTGTTTTTT. Its translation is CASTTDSNTGELFF. This chain connects TRBV7-9 to TRBJ2-2, with D possibly matching TRBD1 (6 bases). This CDR3 comprises 14 residues. Trimming stripped 7 bases from V and 2 bases from J, with 11 bases between. CDR1 SEHNR and CDR2 FQNEAQ come from the germline V gene (reference sequence). The entire variable domain, with the rest obtained from reference TRBV7-9 and TRBJ2-2, is as follows: DTGVSQNPRHKITKRGQNVTFRCDPISEHNRLYWYRQTLGQGPEFLTYFQNEAQLEKSRLLSDRFSAERPKGSFSTLEIQRTEQGDSAMYLCASTTDSNTGELFFGEGSRLTVL.

The gene calls are TRBV9 and TRBJ2-3; 11 nucleotides agree with TRBD1. After removal of 1 base from V and 6 bases from J, the junction contained 4 bases not matched to a gene. This CDR3 has 15 residues. In germline, CDR1 is SGDLS, CDR2 YYNGEE. The DNA of the CDR3 is TGTGCCAGCAGCGTATCGGGACAGGGGGGTGATACGCAGTATTTT. Encoded protein: CASSVSGQGGDTQYF.

This chain uses TRBV5-1 with TRBJ1-5; 7 positions match TRBD1. V lost 5 bases and J lost 2; bases outside the gene matches: 4. CDR1 SGHRS and CDR2 YFSETQ come from the germline V gene. This CDR3 contains 14 residues. CDR3 sequence: CASSPGTGNQPQHF. In DNA form, the CDR3 reads TGCGCCAGCAGTCCCGGGACAGGCAATCAGCCCCAGCATTTT.

The rearrangement links TRBV6-5 to TRBJ1-1; 7 bases match TRBD1. Germline values: CDR1 MNHEY, CDR2 SVGAGI. Losses at the gene ends were 6 bases for V and 6 bases for J; bases not matched to a gene: 13. The CDR3 has 15 amino acids. DNA for the CDR3: TGTGCCAGCAGAAAGTTAACAGGGGATGGGGCTGAAGCTTTCTTT. This translates into CASRKLTGDGAEAFF.

This clone showed up just a few times. V is TRBV6-5 and J is TRBJ1-1; 8 bases match TRBD1. This CDR3 spans 15 amino acids. With V trimmed by 5 bases and J by 1 base, 6 bases remained unmatched. Germline V gene sequence: CDR1 MNHEY, CDR2 SVGAGI. In nucleotides, the CDR3 is TGTGCCAGCAGTACCCAGGGGGCCGGGAACACTGAAGCTTTCTTT. This sequence encodes CASSTQGAGNTEAFF.

V is TRBV2 and J is TRBJ2-2, with a possible D match to TRBD2 (5 bases). With 6 bases removed from V and 5 bases from J, the gap between germline ends came to 7 bases. The CDR3 covers 12 residues. The germline V gene encodes CDR1 SNHLY and CDR2 FYNNEI. CDR3 bases: TGTGCCAGCAGGGAGGAAACCGGGGAGCTGTTTTTT. Amino acids: CASREETGELFF. The entire variable domain, with the rest obtained from reference TRBV2 and TRBJ2-2, is as follows: EPEVTQTPSHQVTQMGQEVILRCVPISNHLYFYWYRQILGQKVEFLVSFYNNEISEKSEIFDDQFSVERPDGSNFTLKIRSTKLEDSAMYFCASREETGELFFGEGSRLTVL.

The J gene is TRBJ2-7, the V gene TRBV6-5; 7 bases match TRBD2. J gave up 2 bases and V 4 bases, and 8 bases lay outside the gene matches. The CDR3 loop spans 15 amino acids. The germline V gene has CDR1 MNHEY and CDR2 SVGAGI. CDR3 bases: TGTGCCAGCAGTTTTAAGCCCGGGGGGACCTACGAGCAGTACGTC. The encoded protein is CASSFKPGGTYEQYV.